The entry that follows covers one T cell receptor (beta chain) sequence. The V gene's germline CDR1 is SGHVS and CDR2 FQNEAQ. CDR3 length equals 16 residues. Trimming removed 5 bases from V and 4 bases from J; junction bases left unmatched: 11. The data were obtained in a study of shared clonotypes between healthy human individuals. Profiled with immunoSEQ multiplex PCR; TCRdb holds only in-frame clones, not every one. The data show 2 million to 2.5 million clones, with 90% to 95% seen just once and about 0.39% held by the top ten. This chain uses TRBV7-8 with TRBJ1-5; 7 nucleotides agree with TRBD1. The clonotype originates from a young man in good health. Some clones in this sample may be carry-over from other donors' samples. Input material: naive CD4+ T cells from PBMCs. Subset meaning: CD45RA+ positively selected. CDR3 bases: TGTGCCAGCAGCACAGACAGGGCTAAGGGGAATCAGCCCCAGCATTTT. It specifies CASSTDRAKGNQPQHF.